A selection of T cell receptor beta chains follows, all from one sample in a study of blood T cell repertoires in COVID-19. The data were produced by immunoSEQ multiplex PCR, yet TCRdb's version contains in-frame clones alone and is incomplete. The table shows about 26,000 clones, with around 65% occurring only once. The specimen was peripheral blood. These TCRs come from a man aged 55 to 70 with active or convalescent COVID-19. The CDR3 runs from the conserved cysteine through the conserved F or W. Fields, in order: clone size, V gene, J gene, D gene, CDR3 protein, CDR3 DNA. The D gene is left open where the match is weak. Not all rows give a size; the values are once, few, many and, for expanded clones, a class.

>once|TRBV21-1|TRBJ2-5|-
CASSPRGLKETQYF
TGTGCCAGCAGCCCCAGGGGGCTGAAGGAGACCCAGTACTTC
>few|TRBV6-5|TRBJ2-7|-
CASREPRQGSYEQYF
TGTGCCAGCAGAGAGCCGAGGCAGGGTTCCTACGAGCAGTACTTC
>few|TRBV11-3|TRBJ2-1|TRBD2
CASSLAGLAGGVSLNEQFF
TGTGCCAGCAGCTTAGCGGGGCTAGCGGGGGGTGTATCGTTGAATGAGCAGTTCTTC
>-|TRBV2|TRBJ1-3|-
CASSGNPGLGNTIYF
TGTGCCAGCAGTGGAAATCCGGGGTTGGGAAACACCATATATTTT
>-|TRBV24-1|TRBJ2-1|TRBD2
CATSDRTSGISYNEQFF
TGTGCCACCAGTGACCGGACTAGCGGGATCTCCTACAATGAGCAGTTCTTC
>-|TRBV29-1|TRBJ2-7|TRBD2
CSVVRGIQEQYF
TGCAGCGTTGTGCGGGGGATCCAGGAGCAGTACTTC
>-|TRBV19|TRBJ1-1|TRBD1
CASSIGLLRQGRLNTEAFF
TGTGCCAGTAGTATAGGGCTCCTCAGACAGGGGCGACTGAACACTGAAGCTTTCTTT
>once|TRBV7-9|TRBJ1-2|-
CASSYLTGKANYGYTF
TGTGCCAGCAGCTATCTAACAGGGAAAGCTAACTATGGCTACACCTTC
>-|TRBV6-2/TRBV6-3|TRBJ2-3|TRBD2
CASSSGRGADTQYF
TGTGCCAGCAGTAGCGGGAGGGGGGCAGATACGCAGTATTTT
>-|TRBV14|TRBJ2-3|-
CASSQVKNRFTDTQYF
TGTGCCAGCAGCCAAGTTAAAAACAGGTTCACAGATACGCAGTATTTT
>-|TRBV5-1|TRBJ2-2|-
CASSLLMGASTGELFF
TGCGCCAGCAGCTTGCTTATGGGGGCATCCACCGGGGAGCTGTTTTTT
>once|TRBV2|TRBJ1-6|TRBD1
CASSRQGARSPLHF
TGTGCCAGCAGTCGACAGGGGGCAAGATCACCCCTCCACTTT
>-|TRBV6-4|TRBJ2-2|TRBD1
CASSDPTPGQLQTSTGELFF
TGTGCCAGCAGTGACCCAACACCGGGACAGCTCCAAACCTCCACCGGGGAGCTGTTTTTT
>-|TRBV11-2|TRBJ2-7|-
CASSLDYYSDSYEQYF
TGTGCCAGCAGCTTAGACTACTACTCCGACTCCTACGAGCAGTACTTC
>-|TRBV11-2|TRBJ1-3|TRBD1
CASSLRGQAGNTIYF
TGTGCCAGCAGCCTCCGGGGACAGGCTGGAAACACCATATATTTT
>-|TRBV5-1|TRBJ2-1|TRBD2
CASSRLLAGGPVFSLSYNEQFF
TGCGCCAGCAGCAGATTACTAGCGGGAGGGCCCGTTTTCTCCCTTTCCTACAATGAGCAGTTCTTC
>once|TRBV11-2|TRBJ2-3|-
CASSNRRERGDTQYF
TGTGCCAGCAGCAACCGCCGGGAACGGGGGGATACGCAGTATTTT
>once|TRBV7-2|TRBJ1-1|TRBD1
CASSVGGRTEAFF
TGTGCCAGCAGCGTAGGGGGCCGCACTGAAGCTTTCTTT
>few|TRBV5-1|TRBJ2-1|TRBD1
CASRRQGSAYNEQFF
TGCGCCAGCAGGAGACAGGGGAGCGCCTACAATGAGCAGTTCTTC
>-|TRBV5-1|TRBJ2-1|TRBD1
CASSLGQGRVNEQFF
TGCGCCAGCAGCTTGGGACAGGGAAGGGTAAATGAGCAGTTCTTC
>-|TRBV5-1|TRBJ1-1|-
CASSLASGGFSEAFF
TGCGCCAGCAGCTTGGCCTCGGGAGGGTTCAGTGAAGCTTTCTTT
>once|TRBV9|TRBJ2-7|TRBD1
CASSPRGQGAFYEQYF
TGTGCCAGCAGCCCGCGGGGACAGGGGGCATTCTACGAGCAGTACTTC
>-|TRBV11-3|TRBJ2-3|TRBD2
CASSLFGLAQSDTQYF
TGTGCCAGCAGCTTATTTGGACTAGCGCAGTCAGATACGCAGTATTTT
>few|TRBV6-4|TRBJ2-3|-
CASSAGPTDTQYF
TGTGCCAGCAGTGCAGGGCCCACAGATACGCAGTATTTT
>once|TRBV5-4|TRBJ2-7|TRBD2
CASSWAGGQEQYF
TGTGCCAGCAGCTGGGCGGGGGGTCAAGAGCAGTACTTC
>once|TRBV5-1|TRBJ2-3|TRBD2
CASSLGAGGSTQYF
TGCGCCAGCAGCTTGGGAGCGGGGGGGAGTACGCAGTATTTT
>-|TRBV18|TRBJ1-3|-
CASSPLNNRVHSGNTIYF
TGTGCCAGCTCACCTCTTAATAACAGGGTGCACTCTGGAAACACCATATATTTT
>-|TRBV6-4|TRBJ1-1|TRBD1
CASSDCRGRWNTEAFF
TGTGCCAGCAGTGATTGTAGGGGGCGGTGGAACACTGAAGCTTTCTTT
>few|TRBV7-6|TRBJ2-3|TRBD2
CASSLGVGLADTDTQYF
TGTGCCAGCAGCTTAGGTGTCGGACTAGCGGATACAGATACGCAGTATTTT
>-|TRBV19|TRBJ1-1|TRBD1
CASKESGTGMNTEAFF
TGTGCCAGTAAAGAATCGGGGACAGGCATGAACACTGAAGCTTTCTTT
>medium-sized|TRBV5-4|TRBJ2-5|TRBD1
CASSSPQGAETQYF
TGTGCCAGCAGCTCACCACAGGGGGCTGAGACCCAGTACTTC
>medium-sized|TRBV7-2|TRBJ2-3|-
CASSYPRAGAPGTDTQYF
TGTGCCAGCAGCTATCCCCGGGCGGGGGCCCCGGGCACAGATACGCAGTATTTT
>-|TRBV3-1/TRBV3-2|TRBJ2-4|-
CASSQERSGKNIQYF
TGTGCCAGCAGCCAAGAAAGATCAGGAAAAAACATTCAGTACTTC
>-|TRBV29-1|TRBJ1-3|-
CSVEISGGNTIYF
TGCAGCGTTGAAATATCGGGAGGAAACACCATATATTTT
>few|TRBV7-3|TRBJ2-3|-
CASSLTPNLVLTPTSTDTQYF
TGTGCCAGCAGCTTAACCCCTAACCTAGTTCTCACACCTACTAGCACAGATACGCAGTATTTT
>-|TRBV27|TRBJ2-3|-
CASSLGLPTDTQYF
TGTGCCAGCAGTTTAGGACTCCCCACAGATACGCAGTATTTT
>-|TRBV24-1|TRBJ2-5|TRBD1
CATGTGVPETQYF
TGTGCCACCGGGACAGGGGTCCCAGAGACCCAGTACTTC
>-|TRBV21-1|TRBJ2-2|-
CASSKASFWRQRNTGELFF
TGTGCCAGCAGCAAAGCTTCCTTTTGGAGACAGCGAAACACCGGGGAGCTGTTTTTT
>-|TRBV11-2|TRBJ1-5|-
CASSFDRNSNQPQHF
TGTGCCAGCAGCTTTGACAGAAATAGCAATCAGCCCCAGCATTTT
>-|TRBV25-1|TRBJ1-2|-
CASSEQGLGGYTF
TGTGCCAGCAGTGAGCAGGGATTAGGTGGCTACACCTTC
>few|TRBV6-5|TRBJ2-2|-
CATKTGVDTGELFF
TGTGCCACCAAAACGGGGGTGGACACCGGGGAGCTGTTTTTT
>-|TRBV5-6|TRBJ1-2|-
CASRHSLGAGYGYTF
TGTGCCAGCAGACATAGTCTGGGGGCGGGCTATGGCTACACCTTC
>few|TRBV29-1|TRBJ1-2|-
CSVDPEMNGYTF
TGCAGCGTTGATCCGGAGATGAATGGCTACACCTTC
>few|TRBV9|TRBJ2-5|TRBD2
CASSVALAGGTQYF
TGTGCCAGCAGCGTAGCACTAGCGGGAGGCACCCAGTACTTC
>-|TRBV6-5|TRBJ1-2|-
CASRSGTWGGYTF
TGTGCCAGCAGGTCCGGGACATGGGGTGGCTACACCTTC
>-|TRBV18|TRBJ2-7|TRBD1
CASSLRPRRLDRGEQYF
TGTGCCAGCTCACTTCGGCCCCGACGGCTCGACAGGGGCGAGCAGTACTTC